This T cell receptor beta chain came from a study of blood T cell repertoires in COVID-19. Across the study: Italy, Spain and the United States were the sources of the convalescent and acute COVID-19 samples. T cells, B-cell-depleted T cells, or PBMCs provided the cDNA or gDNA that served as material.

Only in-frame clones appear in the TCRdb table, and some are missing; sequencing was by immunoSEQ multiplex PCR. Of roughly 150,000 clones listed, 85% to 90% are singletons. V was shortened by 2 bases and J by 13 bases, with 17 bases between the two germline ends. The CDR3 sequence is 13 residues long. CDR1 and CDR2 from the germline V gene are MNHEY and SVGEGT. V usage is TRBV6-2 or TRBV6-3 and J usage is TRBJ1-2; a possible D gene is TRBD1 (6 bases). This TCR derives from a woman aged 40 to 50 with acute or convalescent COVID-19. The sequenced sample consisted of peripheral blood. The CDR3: CASSYELRVGGTF. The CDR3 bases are TGTGCCAGCAGTTACGAGTTGCGGGTAGGGGGCACCTTC.